Reported below is one TCR beta chain. Its antigen is not identified. The CDR3 runs to 13 residues. Trimming stripped 3 bases from V and 6 bases from J, with 11 bases between. The germline CDR1 and CDR2 sequences are MDHEN and SYDVKM. This sample was included in a study of T cells after posttransplantation cyclophosphamide. The repertoire was sequenced with immunoSEQ multiplex PCR; TCRdb's copy has only in-frame clones and lacks some. The table has about 47,000 clones, 85% to 95% seen once; the top ten hold about 3%. Study conclusions and caveats: Donor-recipient repertoire similarity was low at 1-2 months, rising over year one. Tissue-infiltrating T cells from skin or gut overlapped little with blood T cells. Recipient CMV seropositivity and CMV reactivation strongly tracked TRB clonality.

On the day of bone marrow donation, the related graft donor provided peripheral blood. The TCR comes from a woman aged 25 to 39 in good health and a related stem cell transplant donor. The rearrangement uses TRBV28 and TRBJ1-2; D gene uncertain. Specimen: PBMCs. The CDR3 sequence: CASSFRSFDGYTF. In DNA form, the CDR3 reads TGTGCCAGCAGTTTTAGGAGTTTCGATGGCTACACCTTC.